A selection of T cell receptor beta chains follows, all from one sample in a study of cytotoxic CD8 clonotypes in ibrutinib-treated CLL. Only in-frame clones appear in the TCRdb table, and some are missing; sequencing was by immunoSEQ multiplex PCR. The profile shows roughly 330,000 clones, roughly 71% of them singletons. The specimen comprised PBMCs, sampled after 36 months of ibrutinib treatment. The receptor source for this set is a human donor with chronic lymphocytic leukemia. Both conserved end residues are trimmed from each CDR3. The order of the fields is CDR3 length, V gene, CDR3 protein.

12,TRBV2,ASRGDRGSGEQY
13,TRBV15,ATSRVADRTDTQY
11,TRBV10-1,ASRLAGEDTQY
11,TRBV9,ASSVGRVETQY
10,TRBV19,ASSIDSSIQH
15,TRBV4-1,ASSQEPGARSYNEQF
13,TRBV6-5,ASSPRIAGGHEQF
11,TRBV27,ASTPTGGETQY
13,TRBV9,ASSVVLAGVETQY
11,TRBV6-4,ASSVGANQPQH
16,TRBV15,ATSSDRAGTYSNQPQH
11,TRBV14,ASTKAENTEAF
14,TRBV15,ATSRDLPQTGYEQY
14,TRBV2,ATNQGQGATGNTIY
15,TRBV28,ASSLIRTASTNEKLF
12,TRBV6-5,ASRPGTPGYGYT
14,TRBV14,ASSPIRMVGYNEQF
10,TRBV2,ASSARGLEQY
9,TRBV15,AAQSDNEQF
11,TRBV2,ASTVNGNEKLF
13,TRBV5-1,ASSLGDRVYNEQF
12,TRBV19,ASNPRGVDDEQY
14,TRBV6-4,ASSDGGGGAADTQY